A single sample gave rise to the 32 T cell receptor beta chains below, sequenced in a study of response to subunit inactivated influenza vaccine. TCRdb analysed the RT-PCR reads with MiXCR anew, one entry per CDR3 protein. The sample has 650,000 or so distinct CDR3 sequences, less than 15% seen once. The sequencing used PBMCs from blood, collected 14 days before vaccination. The receptors here all came from a man aged 45-60 years who received an inactivated influenza vaccine.

The chain joins TRBV12-3 or TRBV12-4 to TRBJ1-1; perhaps TRBD1 as D (6 bases). Trimming took 6 bases from V and 1 from J, leaving 12 bases between them. This CDR3 region has 14 residues. The DNA of the CDR3 is TGTGCCAGCAGGACCGGGACACCGAACACTGAAGCTTTCTTT. It specifies CASRTGTPNTEAFF.

The V call is TRBV28, the J call TRBJ2-7, with D uncertain. The germline CDR1 and CDR2 sequences are MDHEN and SYDVKM. Trimming took off 6 bases at V and 3 bases at J, with 15 bases between the two ends. There are 14 residues in the CDR3. This chain's CDR3 is CASRRTAGIYEQYF. The CDR3, as DNA: TGTGCCAGCAGGAGGACCGCCGGAATCTACGAGCAGTACTTC.

This chain joins TRBV7-6 and TRBJ1-1; 7 bases align to TRBD1. Germline V gene sequence: CDR1 SGHVS, CDR2 FNYEAQ. Trimming cost V 1 base and J 6 bases; bases outside gene matches: 5. The CDR3 extends over 14 amino acids. In DNA, the CDR3 is TGTGCCAGCAGCTTAGAGGCAGGGGGGCCTGAAGCTTTCTTT. Its protein product is CASSLEAGGPEAFF.

The V gene is TRBV7-2, the J gene TRBJ2-1; TRBD2 matches at 8 bases. V shed 3 bases, J shed 2 bases, and the junction held 9 bases outside the gene matches. Germline V gives CDR1 SGHTA, CDR2 FQGNSA. The CDR3 has 17 residues. Here the CDR3 DNA reads TGTGCCAGCAGCTTTAGGGGCGGGGGGATGGCCTACAATGAGCAGTTCTTC. It yields the protein CASSFRGGGMAYNEQFF.

The chain combines TRBV5-1 with TRBJ2-7; maybe TRBD2 (5 bases). The germline V and J ends were trimmed by 0 bases and 1 base, with 11 bases remaining between them. The CDR3 runs to 15 residues. Per germline, CDR1 SGHRS and CDR2 YFSETQ. CDR3 DNA: TGCGCCAGCAGCTTGGGTTCTAGCCGATCCTACGAGCAGTACTTC. It translates to CASSLGSSRSYEQYF.

This chain links TRBV12-3 or TRBV12-4 with TRBJ2-3, with D possibly matching TRBD1 (6 bases). Trimming cost V 6 bases and J 5 bases, with 12 bases left between them. This CDR3 spans 13 amino acids. CDR3 sequence reads: CASSPGVQDTQYF. The CDR3 bases are TGTGCCAGCAGCCCAGGGGTACAAGATACGCAGTATTTT.

A few counts support this clonotype. The chain recombines TRBV20-1 with TRBJ2-1, with TRBD2 as a possible D gene (6 bases). Germline CDR1 DFQATT, CDR2 SNEGSKA (reference sequence). The CDR3 has 15 residues. V shed 1 base and J shed 0 bases, with 10 bases lying between them. CDR3 nucleotides: TGCAGTGCTAGAGGGGCGGGGAGCTCCTACAATGAGCAGTTCTTC. It is translated as CSARGAGSSYNEQFF.

The chain carries TRBV7-2 and TRBJ2-1; the match to TRBD2 covers 7 bases. The CDR3 length is 17 residues. CDR1 is SGHTA and CDR2 is FQGNSA in the germline V gene. With 0 bases clipped from V and 10 bases from J, the junction kept 15 bases outside the gene matches. The CDR3 spells CASSLAVGGSGAEEQFF. The DNA for the CDR3 is TGTGCCAGCAGCTTAGCGGTAGGCGGGAGCGGGGCGGAGGAGCAGTTCTTC.

V usage is TRBV20-1 and J usage is TRBJ2-5; D possibly uses TRBD1 or TRBD2 (6 bases each). This CDR3 is 13 amino acids long. CDR1 and CDR2 (germline): DFQATT, SNEGSKA (reference sequence). The V gene lost 3 bases and the J gene lost 5 bases, with 13 bases spanning the gap. CDR3 protein: CSASRGLRETQYF. CDR3 nucleotides: TGCAGTGCTAGCCGGGGGCTGAGGGAGACCCAGTACTTC.

This clonotype was detected only a few times. The chain recombines TRBV10-3 with TRBJ1-6; possible D gene TRBD1, 6 bases. The length of the CDR3 is 13 residues. Germline CDR1 ENHRY, CDR2 SYGVKD. V lost 7 bases, J lost 9 bases, and 13 bases lay in between. CDR3 protein: CAITSQGGSPLHF. CDR3 coding DNA: TGTGCCATCACCTCACAGGGAGGTTCACCCCTCCACTTT.

A few counts support this clonotype. The J gene is TRBJ1-5, the V gene TRBV28, with D tentatively TRBD1 (5 bases). Trimming pared 3 bases from V and 7 bases from J, leaving 16 bases between. CDR1 is MDHEN and CDR2 is SYDVKM in the germline V gene. The CDR3 runs 15 residues. The CDR3 DNA reads TGTGCCAGCAGTTTTCGGCAGGGAGGCACGCAGCCCCAGCATTTT. This gives the protein CASSFRQGGTQPQHF. The entire variable domain, with the rest obtained from reference TRBV28 and TRBJ1-5, is as follows: DVKVTQSSRYLVKRTGEKVFLECVQDMDHENMFWYRQDPGLGLRLIYFSYDVKMKEKGDIPEGYSVSREKKERFSLILESASTNQTSMYLCASSFRQGGTQPQHFGDGTRLSIL.

The CDR3, as DNA: TGTGCCAGCAGCTTCTGGACAGGCCAAGAGACCCAGTACTTC. Residues: CASSFWTGQETQYF. This rearrangement joins TRBV7-8 to TRBJ2-5; 7 nucleotides align to TRBD1. The CDR3 is 14 amino acids. Germline V gives CDR1 SGHVS, CDR2 FQNEAQ. J gave up 1 base and V 3 bases, and 2 bases lay outside the gene matches.

Only a few counts were recorded for this clonotype. CDR3 region: CATSRDSPYEQYF. For the CDR3, the DNA is TGTGCCACCAGCAGAGACAGCCCCTACGAGCAGTACTTC. The V gene is TRBV15, the J gene TRBJ2-7; D is undetermined. Germline lookup yields CDR1 LNHNV and CDR2 YYDKDF (reference sequence). V was trimmed by 0 bases and J by 2 bases, leaving 5 bases between them. This CDR3 is built from 13 residues.

Only a few counts were recorded for this clonotype. The V call is TRBV20-1, the J call TRBJ1-2; no firm D call. The CDR3 consists of 12 residues. V lost 3 bases, J lost 13 bases, and 18 bases lay in between. The germline V gene encodes CDR1 DFQATT and CDR2 SNEGSKA (reference sequence). CDR3 protein: CSARGRTLWLTF. DNA for the CDR3: TGCAGTGCTAGGGGGAGAACTCTATGGCTCACCTTC.

This clonotype appeared once. The chain uses TRBV5-1 and TRBJ2-5; possibly TRBD1 or TRBD2 for D (5 bases each). The CDR3 is 17 amino acids. Germline loops: CDR1 SGHRS, CDR2 YFSETQ. Trimming shortened V by 0 bases and J by 4 bases, and 19 bases separated the two germline ends. In DNA form, the CDR3 reads TGCGCCAGCAGCTTGGAAGGTGGGGGAAGCAGTGGAGAGACCCAGTACTTC. It specifies CASSLEGGGSSGETQYF.

The rearrangement links TRBV6-5 to TRBJ1-4; possible D gene TRBD1, 5 bases. V shed 0 bases and J shed 8 bases, with 10 bases lying between them. In germline, CDR1 is MNHEY, CDR2 SVGAGI. CDR3 size: 14 residues. In DNA form, the CDR3 reads TGTGCCAGCAGTTACTCGGGACGGCACGAAAAACTGTTTTTT. The encoded protein is CASSYSGRHEKLFF.

This clonotype was observed a few times. The chain carries TRBV3-1 and TRBJ1-5; D remains unclear. V shed 0 bases and J shed 1 base, with 4 bases lying between them. Germline CDR1 reads LGHDT; CDR2 reads YNNKEL (reference sequence). This CDR3 has 14 residues. CDR3 residues: CASSQDPSNQPQHF. The CDR3 nucleotides read TGTGCCAGCAGCCAAGATCCAAGCAATCAGCCCCAGCATTTT.

The table lists this clonotype with a few counts. J is TRBJ1-4 and V is TRBV28; D is possibly TRBD1 (6 bases). V dropped 3 bases and J dropped 6 bases, with 20 bases sitting between them. CDR1 and CDR2 from the germline V gene are MDHEN and SYDVKM. This CDR3 has 17 residues. DNA of the CDR3: TGTGCCAGCAGTTTTTCGACAGGCCAAGGCCCTCATGAAAAACTGTTTTTT. Amino acid sequence: CASSFSTGQGPHEKLFF.

This clonotype was detected a few times. The gene calls are TRBV18 and TRBJ1-1; D not certain. Germline CDR1 and CDR2: KGHSH and LQKENI. The CDR3 has 12 residues. V gave up 7 bases and J gave up 6 bases, with 12 bases separating them. The CDR3 nucleotides are TGTGCCAGCTTTTTGACCGTTTCTGAAGCTTTCTTT. Its translation is CASFLTVSEAFF.

This chain links TRBV7-8 with TRBJ2-7, with D perhaps TRBD1 or TRBD2 (6 bases each). The CDR3 totals 15 residues. The germline CDR1 and CDR2 sequences are SGHVS and FQNEAQ. V was shortened by 0 bases and J by 6 bases, with 15 bases between the two germline ends. The CDR3 nucleotides are TGTGCCAGCAGCTTAGCGTGGGGGGCGCCCGTCGAGCAGTACTTC. Protein product: CASSLAWGAPVEQYF.

The chain has TRBV6-2 or TRBV6-3 and TRBJ2-7; D not resolved. CDR1 is MNHEY, CDR2 SVGEGT, per germline. The CDR3 is 12 residues long. Trimming left V 7 bases short and J 5 bases short, with 12 bases between. CDR3: CASTHTRNEQYF. DNA of the CDR3: TGTGCCAGCACCCACACAAGGAACGAGCAGTACTTC.

The V gene is TRBV2, the J gene TRBJ1-1; D remains ambiguous. The V end lost 4 bases, the J end lost 5 bases, and 11 bases lay between the germline ends. Germline CDR1 reads SNHLY; CDR2 reads FYNNEI. CDR3 size: 13 residues. The CDR3 DNA is TGTGCCAGCAGTGTATCGTCATTGACTGAAGCTTTCTTT. Translated: CASSVSSLTEAFF.

The rearrangement links TRBV3-1 to TRBJ2-1; D is ambiguous. This CDR3 has 11 amino acids. Trimming shortened V by 5 bases and J by 10 bases, and 9 bases separated the two germline ends. CDR1 is LGHDT, CDR2 YNNKEL, per germline (reference sequence). CDR3 DNA sequence: TGTGCCAGCAGCTTCGACTCGGAGCAGTTCTTC. This codes for CASSFDSEQFF.

This clonotype was seen more than once but under ten times. The genes are TRBV3-1 and TRBJ2-2; 10 nucleotides agree with TRBD2. Germline V gene data show CDR1 as LGHDT and CDR2 as YNNKEL (reference sequence). The J segment lost 5 bases and the V segment lost 6 bases, leaving 12 bases of the junction unmatched. There are 17 residues in the CDR3. The CDR3 sequence: CASSLVGLAGATGELFF. The CDR3 coding sequence is TGTGCCAGCAGTCTGGTCGGGCTAGCGGGAGCAACCGGGGAGCTGTTTTTT.

This clonotype has a handful of counts. The chain employs TRBV6-1 and TRBJ1-2, with 10 bases lining up with TRBD1. There are 13 residues in the CDR3. V shed 10 bases and J 1 base; nucleotides not matched to a gene: 3. Germline V lookup: CDR1 MNHNS, CDR2 SASEGT. CDR3 residues: CATRTGGNYGYTF. The CDR3 DNA follows: TGTGCCACCCGGACAGGGGGTAACTATGGCTACACCTTC.

This clonotype has just one count. This chain links TRBV19 with TRBJ2-5; D gene uncertain. The length of the CDR3 is 15 residues. The germline V and J ends were trimmed by 2 bases and 5 bases, with 15 bases remaining between them. Germline V gene sequence: CDR1 LNHDA, CDR2 SQIVND (reference sequence). The CDR3 loop is CASSIPRITRETQYF. Here the CDR3 DNA reads TGTGCCAGTAGTATACCCCGGATTACGCGGGAGACCCAGTACTTC.

The V gene is TRBV9, the J gene TRBJ2-1, with unresolved D. Germline-derived CDR1 and CDR2 are SGDLS and YYNGEE. The germline V and J ends were trimmed by 0 bases and 7 bases, with 8 bases remaining between them. The CDR3 has 13 residues. The CDR3 loop reads CASSVGGRNEQFF. Written as DNA, the CDR3 is TGTGCCAGCAGCGTAGGCGGAAGGAATGAGCAGTTCTTC.

The chain couples TRBV5-1 to TRBJ1-1, with a possible D match to TRBD1 (5 bases). The germline CDR1 and CDR2 sequences are SGHRS and YFSETQ. The CDR3 runs to 15 residues. V lost 5 bases, J lost 1 base, and 15 bases lay in between. For the CDR3, the DNA is TGCGCCAGCAGGTCGCAGGGCCTGGGGAACACTGAAGCTTTCTTT. Protein: CASRSQGLGNTEAFF.

The rearrangement uses TRBV5-8 and TRBJ2-7, with D perhaps matching TRBD1 (5 bases). Germline CDR1 is SGHTS and CDR2 is YDEGEE. Between the trimmed V and J ends, which lost 3 bases and 2 bases, there was a span of 15 bases. The CDR3 has 15 residues. The DNA of the CDR3 is TGTGCCAGCAGCTCCAGGTACAAAGGGGCCTACGAGCAGTACTTC. This gives the protein CASSSRYKGAYEQYF.

This clonotype turned up a few times. The rearrangement joins TRBV3-1 to TRBJ2-1; 13 positions match TRBD2. The V gene's germline CDR1 is LGHDT and CDR2 YNNKEL (reference sequence). The CDR3 length is 18 residues. The V gene end was trimmed by 4 bases and the J gene end by 7 bases; junction bases not matched to a gene: 13. CDR3 region: CASSLGTSGTIGRNEQFF. CDR3 nucleotides: TGTGCCAGCAGCCTCGGGACTAGCGGGACCATCGGGAGGAATGAGCAGTTCTTC.

The J gene is TRBJ1-1, the V gene TRBV11-2; D uncertain. There are 13 residues in the CDR3. The germline V and J ends were trimmed by 2 bases and 7 bases, with 11 bases remaining between them. The germline V gene has CDR1 SGHAT and CDR2 FQNNGV. The CDR3 DNA reads TGTGCCAGCAGCTTAACGGCGCGGGGTGAAGCTTTCTTT. Its translation: CASSLTARGEAFF.

This chain connects TRBV2 to TRBJ2-7; D might be TRBD2 (6 bases). Between the trimmed V and J ends, which lost 2 bases and 2 bases, there was a span of 10 bases. Germline CDR1 and CDR2: SNHLY and FYNNEI. The CDR3 totals 14 residues. CDR3 in amino acids: CASSEPRRAYEQYF. The CDR3 DNA reads TGTGCCAGCAGTGAACCCCGGAGGGCCTACGAGCAGTACTTC.